This TCR beta chain emerged from a study of T-cell memory formation after mild COVID-19. Study-level results: Memory sampled before infection contained some responding clones, suggesting cross-reactive memory joined. The study found balanced CD4/CD8 in clones contracting day 15 to 85 and a CD4+ lean in later expanders.

This clonotype was seen repeatedly, ten times or more. The target antigen is unknown. Germline loops: CDR1 SEHNR, CDR2 FQNEAQ (reference sequence). The CDR3 is 15 amino acids. V was pared by 5 bases and J by 6 bases, with 10 bases of the junction left unmatched. TCRdb re-analysed the 5' RACE reads in MiXCR, keeping a single row per CDR3 protein. The sample carries over 150,000 distinct CDR3 sequences, over 10% recorded once. The TCR originated in a man between 18 and 29 years old who had mild COVID-19 (a few samples of this study predate the infection). Cell type and time point are not known. The sample consisted of PBMCs or a T cell subset sorted from them (not recorded which). V gene TRBV7-9 combines with J gene TRBJ1-1; 9 bases line up with TRBD1. The CDR3 nucleotides read TGTGCCAGCAGCCGTCCCGGGACAGGGCCCGCTGAAGCTTTCTTT. Protein product: CASSRPGTGPAEAFF.